Only a few counts were recorded for the clone carrying this TCR beta chain. Its antigen is undetermined. The data were taken from a study of shared clonotypes between healthy human individuals. In the study overall: There were three CD4 naive, three CD4 memory, two CD8 naive and one CD8 memory plates per donor.

Findings of the study overall: Richness estimates generally favored naive over memory subsets.

Germline CDR1 SGHRS, CDR2 YFSETQ. CDR3 length: 14 amino acids. Trimming took 4 bases from V and 9 from J; bases not matched to a gene: 8. TCRdb's copy holds only in-frame clones and misses some; the assay was immunoSEQ multiplex PCR. The top ten hold more than 9% of the sample, which has 300,000 to 400,000 clones, about 73% seen once. This TCR derives from a man in his thirties or forties in good health. The source material was memory CD4+ T cells sorted from blood. Subset given: CD45RA-negative fraction. The rearrangement uses TRBV5-1 and TRBJ2-5, with 11 bases aligning to TRBD2. The CDR3 DNA follows: TGCGCCAGCAGCCCAACTAGCGGGAGCCCCTCCCAGTACTTC. As protein: CASSPTSGSPSQYF.